This TCR beta chain was profiled in a study of cytomegalovirus exposure and HLA in healthy donors. Study conclusions and caveats: TCR beta sequences reportedly predicted most subjects' HLA-A and HLA-B alleles accurately. CMV serostatus was the sole immune exposure information available. TCR beta V segments were, for the most part, productive about 87% or about 30% of the time in an earlier analysis.

PCR was performed using 60 Vbeta and 13 Jbeta primers. Clones were read by immunoSEQ multiplex PCR, and TCRdb kept only the in-frame ones, dropping some. Here the sample spans under 200,000 clones, 70% to 80% being singletons. On this clone itself: Its cognate antigen is unknown.

CDR3 size: 17 residues. CDR1 and CDR2 (germline): SEHNR, FQNEAQ (reference sequence). V was cut by 7 bases and J by 0 bases, with 16 bases left in between. Sequencing was carried out using PBMCs. This chain connects TRBV7-9 to TRBJ1-6; D might be TRBD1 (6 bases). The sequence derives from a man in his 60s in good health and CMV-seronegative. The CDR3: CASNPLGTSSYNSPLHF. CDR3 DNA sequence: TGTGCCAGCAACCCCCTTGGGACAAGCTCCTATAATTCACCCCTCCACTTT.